This passage covers 24 T cell receptor beta chains from one sample sequenced in a study of cytomegalovirus exposure and HLA in healthy donors. The PCR contained 60 Vbeta and 13 Jbeta primers. Data came from immunoSEQ multiplex PCR; TCRdb stores just in-frame clones and leaves some out. The sample carries some 180,000 clones, more than 65% recorded once. The sequenced material came from PBMCs. These receptor sequences come from a female donor in good health and CMV-seronegative.

This clone was found a few times. The gene calls are TRBV20-1 and TRBJ2-1, with D unclear. V was cut by 5 bases and J by 6 bases, with 5 bases left in between. Germline assignment: CDR1 DFQATT and CDR2 SNEGSKA (reference sequence). The CDR3 has 10 amino acids. DNA of the CDR3: TGCAGTGCTCTAGTCAATGAGCAGTTCTTC. Translation gives CSALVNEQFF.

The chain employs TRBV29-1 and TRBJ1-1; TRBD1 aligns across 9 bases. Trimming removed 7 bases from V and 3 bases from J; junction bases left unmatched: 9. The CDR3 runs 14 residues. Germline V gives CDR1 SQVTM, CDR2 ANQGSEA. The CDR3 nucleotides are TGCAGCGCCAACCGGGACAGGGAGGACACTGAAGCTTTCTTT. Translating it yields CSANRDREDTEAFF.

This clone was detected only once. CDR3 residues: CASRSYRNTGELFF. CDR3 bases: TGTGCCAGCCGCTCCTACAGGAACACCGGGGAGCTGTTTTTT. The rearrangement joins TRBV6-5 to TRBJ2-2; D is unresolved. Trimming left V 8 bases short and J 1 base short, with 11 bases between. Germline V lookup: CDR1 MNHEY, CDR2 SVGAGI. The CDR3 loop spans 14 amino acids.

The chain joins TRBV30 to TRBJ2-1; 9 bases match TRBD2. Per the germline V gene, CDR1 is GTSNPN and CDR2 is SVGIG (reference sequence). This CDR3 has 15 amino acids. J gave up 4 bases and V 1 base, and 5 bases lay outside the gene matches. CDR3 bases: TGTGCCTGGAGTGCGGCTAGCGGGGTTTACAATGAGCAGTTCTTC. It is translated as CAWSAASGVYNEQFF.

The chain has TRBV10-3 and TRBJ2-7, with a weak D call TRBD2 (6 bases). The CDR3 is 12 amino acids. CDR1 is ENHRY, CDR2 SYGVKD, per germline. V shed 0 bases and J shed 7 bases, with 7 bases lying between them. CDR3 residues: CAISESEGEQYF. In DNA, the CDR3 is TGTGCCATCAGTGAGTCGGAGGGAGAGCAGTACTTC.

The chain is built from TRBV6-1 and TRBJ2-7, with 7 bases lining up with TRBD2. The trim removed 10 bases at V and 4 bases at J, leaving 10 bases unmatched. Per germline, CDR1 MNHNS and CDR2 SASEGT. This CDR3 is built from 13 residues. The DNA for the CDR3 is TGTGCCACCTCCAGCGGGGCCCCATACGAGCAGTACTTC. Protein sequence: CATSSGAPYEQYF.

The rearrangement uses TRBV5-1 and TRBJ2-7; no firm D call. CDR3 length equals 14 residues. The germline gives CDR1 SGHRS, CDR2 YFSETQ. V lost 4 bases and J lost 1, with 12 bases in between. The DNA of the CDR3 is TGCGCCAGCAGCCCCTGGTTGCAGTCCTACGAGCAGTACTTC. Encoded protein: CASSPWLQSYEQYF.

The J gene is TRBJ1-1, the V gene TRBV5-1; D is unclear. Germline-derived CDR1 and CDR2 are SGHRS and YFSETQ. The CDR3 length is 14 residues. Trimming shortened V by 1 base and J by 1 base, and 8 bases separated the two germline ends. The CDR3 sequence is CASSLSPGNTEAFF. DNA of the CDR3: TGCGCCAGCAGCTTGTCTCCGGGGAACACTGAAGCTTTCTTT.

The rearrangement uses TRBV25-1 and TRBJ2-3; D may be TRBD2 (7 bases). CDR1 and CDR2 (germline): MGHDK, SYGVNS. With 4 bases removed from V and 0 bases from J, the gap between germline ends came to 11 bases. The CDR3 has 15 amino acids. The CDR3 DNA reads as TGTGCCAGCAGTGGCGGGGGCTCAAGCACAGATACGCAGTATTTT. Protein sequence: CASSGGGSSTDTQYF.

This clone was detected once. The chain links TRBV5-1 to TRBJ1-2; 10 bases are a match to TRBD1. Germline-derived CDR1 and CDR2 are SGHRS and YFSETQ. V lost 0 bases and J lost 7; bases outside the gene matches: 3. The CDR3 has 14 amino acids. The CDR3 DNA reads as TGCGCCAGCAGCTTGGAGCGGACAGGGGGTGGCTACACCTTC. Amino acids: CASSLERTGGGYTF.

The chain links TRBV4-1 to TRBJ2-3, with 7 bases identical to TRBD1. The junction had 15 bases not matched to a gene; V was cut back by 4 bases and J by 2 bases. The CDR3 runs 18 residues. Germline loops: CDR1 MGHRA, CDR2 YSYEKL. The CDR3 region has the DNA TGCGCCAGCAGCCTCCGAACCTTCCGGGACAGCCTCACAGATACGCAGTATTTT. The encoded protein is CASSLRTFRDSLTDTQYF.

This rearrangement joins TRBV7-8 to TRBJ1-5; 7 bases are shared with TRBD1. This CDR3 comprises 13 residues. Per germline, CDR1 SGHVS and CDR2 FQNEAQ. The V and J ends lost 5 bases and 4 bases, in that order; junction bases with no gene match: 2. For the CDR3, the DNA is TGTGCCAGCAGCCAGGGGGGTAATCAGCCCCAGCATTTT. Its translation is CASSQGGNQPQHF. Supplemented by reference TRBV7-8 and TRBJ1-5, the full variable domain reads GAGVSQSPRYKVAKRGQDVALRCDPISGHVSLFWYQQALGQGPEFLTYFQNEAQLDKSGLPSDRFFAERPEGSVSTLKIQRTQQEDSAVYLCASSQGGNQPQHFGDGTRLSIL.

In its sample, this clone was seen a few times. The rearrangement links TRBV9 to TRBJ1-2; 9 bases map to TRBD1. After removal of 4 bases from V and 8 bases from J, the junction contained 12 bases not matched to a gene. Germline V gene sequence: CDR1 SGDLS, CDR2 YYNGEE. The length of the CDR3 is 15 residues. CDR3 DNA sequence: TGTGCCAGCAGCCAGACCGGGACAGGGCACAGAGGCTACACCTTC. It translates to CASSQTGTGHRGYTF.

V is TRBV28 and J is TRBJ1-5; no definite D call. Trimming cost V 10 bases and J 5 bases, with 27 bases left between them. Germline lookup yields CDR1 MDHEN and CDR2 SYDVKM. CDR3 length equals 17 residues. The CDR3 bases are TGTGCCACGGCGAGGCAGAAAACCTCTAGCTGGGATCAGCCCCAGCATTTT. It yields the protein CATARQKTSSWDQPQHF.

This clone was seen more than once but under ten times. The J gene is TRBJ2-5, the V gene TRBV15, with TRBD2 matching 12 bases. CDR3 length: 17 amino acids. Germline V lookup: CDR1 LNHNV, CDR2 YYDKDF (reference sequence). J lost 5 bases, V lost 1 base, and 8 bases had no gene match. CDR3 nucleotide sequence: TGTGCCACCAGCAGAGGCAGGACTAGCGGGATTGGCGAGACCCAGTACTTC. This encodes CATSRGRTSGIGETQYF. The full variable domain, with the rest looked up from reference TRBV15 and TRBJ2-5, is DAMVIQNPRYQVTQFGKPVTLSCSQTLNHNVMYWYQQKSSQAPKLLFHYYDKDFNNEADTPDNFQSRRPNTSFCFLDIRSPGLGDTAMYLCATSRGRTSGIGETQYFGPGTRLLVL.

This clone occurred once. This chain joins TRBV4-3 and TRBJ1-2, with D possibly matching TRBD1 (5 bases). Germline assignment: CDR1 LGHNA and CDR2 YSLEER. CDR3 length: 18 residues. Deletions cut 0 bases from V and 0 bases from J, with 17 bases between. CDR3 nucleotides: TGCGCCAGCAGCCAAGATGTCCCTGACAGAGAAGCTAACTATGGCTACACCTTC. Amino acid sequence: CASSQDVPDREANYGYTF.

The rearrangement links TRBV5-1 to TRBJ2-7, with 11 bases aligning to TRBD2. V lost 3 bases, J lost 3 bases, and 5 bases stayed unmatched. Germline lookup yields CDR1 SGHRS and CDR2 YFSETQ. This CDR3 region has 15 residues. The CDR3 is CASSSGLAVNYEQYF. CDR3 sequence (DNA): TGCGCCAGCAGCTCGGGACTAGCGGTCAACTACGAGCAGTACTTC.

The V gene is TRBV4-2, the J gene TRBJ1-1; D gene uncertain. Trimming removed 1 base from V and 0 bases from J, with 12 bases in between. CDR3 length: 16 amino acids. Germline V gene lookup returns CDR1 LGHNA and CDR2 YNFKEQ. The CDR3 spells CASSQARSSLNTEAFF. In DNA, the CDR3 is TGTGCCAGCAGCCAAGCCCGGAGCAGTTTGAACACTGAAGCTTTCTTT.

This clone was seen only once. This chain uses TRBV5-1 with TRBJ2-5; a possible D gene is TRBD1 (6 bases). CDR3 length equals 15 residues. Germline CDR1 SGHRS, CDR2 YFSETQ. V shed 3 bases and J shed 1 base, with 13 bases lying between them. The CDR3 nucleotides are TGCGCCAGCAGCTCCACCGGGACACCCCAAGAGACCCAGTACTTC. Translated: CASSSTGTPQETQYF. The variable domain in full, with the rest retrieved from reference TRBV5-1 and TRBJ2-5, is KAGVTQTPRYLIKTRGQQVTLSCSPISGHRSVSWYQQTPGQGLQFLFEYFSETQRNKGNFPGRFSGRQFSNSRSEMNVSTLELGDSALYLCASSSTGTPQETQYFGPGTRLLVL.

This clone was counted once. This CDR3 reads CASQGVNTEAFF. The CDR3 bases are TGTGCCAGCCAGGGGGTGAACACTGAAGCTTTCTTT. The chain uses TRBV18 and TRBJ1-1, with TRBD1 matching over 7 bases. The CDR3 length is 12 residues. From germline, CDR1 is KGHSH and CDR2 LQKENI. With 8 bases clipped from V and 0 bases from J, the junction kept 0 bases outside the gene matches.

This chain links TRBV21-1 with TRBJ2-3; the table gives TRBD1 as D, unverified against the DNA. TRBV21-1 is a pseudogene. The CDR3 contains 16 residues. CDR3 sequence (DNA): TGTGCCAGCAGCACCTGGACAGACCTAGCCACAGATACGCAGTATTTT. Translation: CASSTWTDLATDTQYF.

This chain uses TRBV9 with TRBJ1-1; 8 nucleotides line up with TRBD1. The CDR3 length is 15 residues. V dropped 3 bases and J dropped 4; count of bases not matched to a gene: 8. Germline V gene lookup returns CDR1 SGDLS and CDR2 YYNGEE. CDR3 nucleotide sequence: TGTGCCAGCAGCGCTGACAGGGGCGGAGGCACTGAAGCTTTCTTT. Residues: CASSADRGGGTEAFF. Variable domain in full (rest from reference TRBV9 and TRBJ1-1): DSGVTQTPKHLITATGQRVTLRCSPRSGDLSVYWYQQSLDQGLQFLIQYYNGEERAKGNILERFSAQQFPDLHSELNLSSLELGDSALYFCASSADRGGGTEAFFGQGTRLTVV.

This chain links TRBV4-1 with TRBJ1-1, with D perhaps matching TRBD1 (5 bases). CDR1 MGHRA and CDR2 YSYEKL come from the germline V gene. The germline V and J ends were trimmed by 8 bases and 7 bases, with 20 bases remaining between them. The CDR3 totals 14 residues. The CDR3 DNA reads TGCGCCAGCTCGAAAAGGCGGGGCGGTCTTGAAGCTTTCTTT. Its translation: CASSKRRGGLEAFF.

The genes are TRBV2 and TRBJ2-2, with 7 bases identical to TRBD1. The CDR3 totals 18 residues. V dropped 5 bases and J dropped 4; count of bases not matched to a gene: 16. Germline lookup yields CDR1 SNHLY and CDR2 FYNNEI. This CDR3 is CASSTIRDRVSITGELFF. In nucleotides, the CDR3 is TGTGCCAGCAGTACGATCCGGGACAGAGTATCTATCACCGGGGAGCTGTTTTTT.